The 6 T cell receptor beta chains below all came from one sample that was sequenced in a study of naive and memory T cell subsets. Whole-study results and caveats: Possibly reflecting memory cells re-expressing CD45RA, a few larger clonotypes occurred in naive repertoires, especially CD8.

These receptors are not linked to any known antigen. The beta constant-region primer was an equimolar mix of two oligonucleotides covering TRBC1 and TRBC2. Nested alpha and beta constant-region primers with the SP2 primer drove four PCR rounds on ligated cDNA. TCRdb itself ran the UMI-ligation and nested PCR reads through MiXCR, one entry per CDR3 protein. Of around 140,000 distinct CDR3 sequences in the sample, about 23% were seen once. The sample taken for sequencing was naive CD4+ T cells from blood. All receptors come from a human donor in good health.

This clonotype was picked up a small number of times. In DNA form, the CDR3 reads TGTGCCAGCAGCTTAGCGACAGGTACCTCCTACGAGCAGTACTTC. Translating gives CASSLATGTSYEQYF. The chain recombines TRBV11-2 with TRBJ2-7; perhaps TRBD1 as D (6 bases). The CDR3 is 15 residues long. CDR1 and CDR2 (germline): SGHAT, FQNNGV. The V end was cut by 1 base, the J end by 0 bases, with 10 bases between.

This clonotype appeared a few times. This chain joins TRBV20-1 and TRBJ2-2; 14 bases are shared with TRBD2. Germline V gene lookup returns CDR1 DFQATT and CDR2 SNEGSKA (reference sequence). V gave up 6 bases and J gave up 3 bases; unmatched junction bases: 6. CDR3 length: 16 residues. Here the CDR3 reads CSALTSGRAYTGELFF. The CDR3 coding sequence is TGCAGTGCCTTGACTAGCGGGAGGGCTTACACCGGGGAGCTGTTTTTT.

The chain employs TRBV2 and TRBJ2-4, with D perhaps being TRBD1 or TRBD2 (5 bases each). V lost 2 bases, J lost 2 bases, and 10 bases lay in between. CDR1 is SNHLY, CDR2 FYNNEI, per germline. The CDR3 sequence is 15 residues long. The CDR3 protein is CASSETGHTKNIQYF. CDR3 DNA sequence: TGTGCCAGCAGTGAAACGGGGCATACCAAAAACATTCAGTACTTC.

J is TRBJ1-6 and V is TRBV6-6, with TRBD1 matching over 7 bases. Germline CDR1 and CDR2: MNHNY and SVGAGI (reference sequence). The CDR3 covers 17 residues. The V and J ends lost 4 bases and 0 bases, in that order; junction bases with no gene match: 6. The CDR3, as DNA: TGTGCCAGCAGTTTTCCAGGGGGAAGCTCCTATAATTCACCCCTCCACTTT. Translated, it gives CASSFPGGSSYNSPLHF.

The chain employs TRBV29-1 and TRBJ1-3; no reliable D call. V was pared by 4 bases and J by 1 base, with 5 bases between. The CDR3 is 12 amino acids. The germline V gene has CDR1 SQVTM and CDR2 ANQGSEA. CDR3 sequence: CSVGHSGNTIYF. The CDR3 nucleotides are TGCAGCGTTGGACATTCTGGAAACACCATATATTTT.

This clonotype was counted a few times. The chain combines TRBV7-7 with TRBJ2-7; the match to TRBD1 covers 11 bases. CDR1 is SSHAT, CDR2 FNYEAQ, per germline (reference sequence). The length of the CDR3 is 17 residues. Trimming cost V 1 base and J 3 bases; bases outside gene matches: 8. The CDR3 DNA follows: TGTGCCAGCAGCTTAGGGTCCGGGACAGGGGGTGACTACGAGCAGTACTTC. It encodes CASSLGSGTGGDYEQYF.